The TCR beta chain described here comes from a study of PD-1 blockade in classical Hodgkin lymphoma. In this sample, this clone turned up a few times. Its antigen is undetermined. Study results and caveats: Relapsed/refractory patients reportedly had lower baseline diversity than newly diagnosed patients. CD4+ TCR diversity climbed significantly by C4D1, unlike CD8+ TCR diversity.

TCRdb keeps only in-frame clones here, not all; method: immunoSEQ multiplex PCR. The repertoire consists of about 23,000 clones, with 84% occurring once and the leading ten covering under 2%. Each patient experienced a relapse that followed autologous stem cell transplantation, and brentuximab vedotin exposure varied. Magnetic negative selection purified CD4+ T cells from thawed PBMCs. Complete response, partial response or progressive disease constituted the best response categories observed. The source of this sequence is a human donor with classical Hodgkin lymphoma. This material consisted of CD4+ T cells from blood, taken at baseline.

For the CDR3, the DNA is TGTGCCAGCTCACCGGGACAGATGAACACTGAAGCTTTCTTT. It encodes CASSPGQMNTEAFF. The chain uses TRBV18 and TRBJ1-1, with 7 bases identical to TRBD1. The CDR3 is made up of 14 amino acids. The germline CDR1 and CDR2 sequences are KGHSH and LQKENI. The V gene end was trimmed by 3 bases and the J gene end by 0 bases; junction bases not matched to a gene: 1.